Presented here are 4 T cell receptor beta chains from one specimen sequenced in a study of T-cell reconstitution after alpha-beta-depleted transplantation in children. A TCRbeta library incorporating unique molecular identifiers was prepared. A single record per CDR3 protein comes from TCRdb applying MiXCR to the PCR reads. The sample comprises 60,000 to 100,000 distinct CDR3 sequences, around 18% of which are singletons, and about 51% rests with the top ten. Material: PBMCs, mostly from graft donor cells, obtained 360 days after TCRalphabeta/CD19-depleted stem cell transplant. The source of these receptors is a male patient between 2 and 10 years old who had a stem cell transplant for acute lymphoblastic leukemia, so the T cells may come from the graft donor.

This clonotype has at least ten counts. This sequence joins TRBV7-9 and TRBJ2-1; D is unresolved. From germline, CDR1 is SEHNR and CDR2 FQNEAQ (reference sequence). The CDR3 has 10 residues. V was clipped by 0 bases and J by 12 bases, with 3 bases between them. CDR3 in amino acids: CASSLARQFF. CDR3 in DNA: TGTGCCAGCAGCTTAGCAAGGCAGTTCTTC.

This clonotype is a singleton in its sample. The rearrangement links TRBV12-3 or TRBV12-4 to TRBJ2-7, with TRBD2 matching 12 bases. The length of the CDR3 is 14 residues. The V and J ends lost 6 bases and 5 bases, in that order; junction bases with no gene match: 5. CDR3 nucleotide sequence: TGTGCCAGCAGCCCTAGACTAGCGGGAGACGAGCAGTACTTC. It translates to CASSPRLAGDEQYF.

This chain connects TRBV5-1 to TRBJ2-7; 9 bases align to TRBD2. Germline V gene data show CDR1 as SGHRS and CDR2 as YFSETQ. With V trimmed by 4 bases and J by 4 bases, 9 bases remained unmatched. The CDR3 loop spans 15 amino acids. CDR3 protein: CASSPGLARIYEQYF. As DNA, the CDR3 is TGCGCCAGCAGCCCAGGACTAGCGCGAATTTACGAGCAGTACTTC.

The chain couples TRBV7-2 to TRBJ2-1, with 8 positions matching TRBD2. Germline V gene data show CDR1 as SGHTA and CDR2 as FQGNSA. The CDR3 is 15 residues long. Unmatched junction bases numbered 3, after V lost 5 bases and J lost 0 bases. The CDR3 DNA sequence: TGTGCCAGCAGCGGGCGGGAGGACTCCTACAATGAGCAGTTCTTC. Translating it yields CASSGREDSYNEQFF.